The source of this T cell receptor (beta chain) is a study of Ad26.COV2.S vaccination and SARS-CoV-2 variants. Profiled with immunoSEQ multiplex PCR; TCRdb holds only in-frame clones, not every one. The sample has about 320,000 clones; under 90% are singletons. Of note for this clone: No antigen is known for it.

Points from the study as a whole: A substantial breadth of spike-specific CD8+ and CD4+ T cell responses after vaccination has been reported. Using TCR breadth and depth analyses may have led to underestimated total T cell responses.

Treatment reported: 19 received Ad26.COV2.S at low or high dose, single or two shots; roughly five received placebo; per-sample allocation not given. The samples were gathered on day 63 after the first injection of vaccine or placebo. V dropped 4 bases and J dropped 2; count of bases not matched to a gene: 10. The CDR3 spans 17 residues. Germline-derived CDR1 and CDR2 are ENHRY and SYGVKD. The sequences come from peripheral blood, collected in a trial of Ad26.COV2.S vaccine versus placebo. The rearrangement uses TRBV10-3 and TRBJ1-3; TRBD1 agrees at 8 bases. This sequence originates from a person between 18 and 65 years old who received the Ad26.COV2.S COVID-19 vaccine or a placebo. The CDR3 DNA follows: TGTGCCATCAGTGCAAGGCTAGACAGGGGAACTGGAAACACCATATATTTT. This gives the protein CAISARLDRGTGNTIYF.